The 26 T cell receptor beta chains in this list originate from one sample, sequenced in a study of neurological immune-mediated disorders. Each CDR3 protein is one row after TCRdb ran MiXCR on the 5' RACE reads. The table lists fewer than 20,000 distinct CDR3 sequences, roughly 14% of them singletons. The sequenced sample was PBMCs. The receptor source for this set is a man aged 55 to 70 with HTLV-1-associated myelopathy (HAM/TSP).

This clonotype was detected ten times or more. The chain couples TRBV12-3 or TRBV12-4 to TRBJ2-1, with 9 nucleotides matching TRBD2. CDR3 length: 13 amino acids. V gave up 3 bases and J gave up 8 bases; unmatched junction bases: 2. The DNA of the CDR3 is TGTGCCAGCAGTTTCCTAGCGGGGTATGAGCAGTTCTTC. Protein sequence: CASSFLAGYEQFF.

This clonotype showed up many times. CDR3 nucleotides: TGCAGTGCTGACCGCCGGGACAGGGCCGCAGATACGCAGTATTTT. Translating gives CSADRRDRAADTQYF. The chain is built from TRBV20-1 and TRBJ2-3; 9 bases align to TRBD1. This CDR3 spans 15 amino acids. With V trimmed by 5 bases and J by 4 bases, 10 bases remained unmatched. From germline, CDR1 is DFQATT and CDR2 SNEGSKA (reference sequence).

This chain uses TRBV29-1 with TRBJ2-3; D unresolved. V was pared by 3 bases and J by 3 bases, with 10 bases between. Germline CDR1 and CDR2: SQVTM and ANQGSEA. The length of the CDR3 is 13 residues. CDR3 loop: CSVDGDRTDTQYF. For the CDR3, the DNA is TGCAGCGTTGATGGGGATAGGACAGATACGCAGTATTTT.

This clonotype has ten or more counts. As DNA, the CDR3 is TGTGCCAGCAGCCCCGGACAGAGCACAGATACGCAGTATTTT. It specifies CASSPGQSTDTQYF. The chain is built from TRBV12-3 or TRBV12-4 and TRBJ2-3, with D perhaps TRBD1 (6 bases). Trimming left V 6 bases short and J 0 bases short, with 10 bases between. The CDR3 covers 14 residues.

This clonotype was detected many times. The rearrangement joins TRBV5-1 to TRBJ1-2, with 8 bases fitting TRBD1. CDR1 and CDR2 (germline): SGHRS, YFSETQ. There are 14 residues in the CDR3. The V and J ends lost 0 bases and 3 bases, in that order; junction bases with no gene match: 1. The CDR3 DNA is TGCGCCAGCAGCTTGGCGGGACAGGACTATGGCTACACCTTC. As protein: CASSLAGQDYGYTF.

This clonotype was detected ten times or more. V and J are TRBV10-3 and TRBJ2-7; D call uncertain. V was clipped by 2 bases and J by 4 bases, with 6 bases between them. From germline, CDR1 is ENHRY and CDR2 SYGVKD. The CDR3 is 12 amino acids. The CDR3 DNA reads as TGTGCCATCAGTGAGACAGCATACGAGCAGTACTTC. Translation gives CAISETAYEQYF.

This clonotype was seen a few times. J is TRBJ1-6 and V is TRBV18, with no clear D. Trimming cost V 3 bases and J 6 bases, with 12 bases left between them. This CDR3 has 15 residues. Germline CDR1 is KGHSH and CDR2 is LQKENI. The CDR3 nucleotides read TGTGCCAGCTCACCGGCTCAGGTGATTAATTCACCCCTCCACTTT. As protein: CASSPAQVINSPLHF.

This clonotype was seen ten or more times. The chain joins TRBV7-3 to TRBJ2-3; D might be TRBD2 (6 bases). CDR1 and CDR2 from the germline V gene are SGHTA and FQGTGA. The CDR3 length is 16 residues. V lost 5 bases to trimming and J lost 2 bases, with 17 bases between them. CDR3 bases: TGTGCCAGCAGCCATAACCCCGGGGGTACCACAGATACGCAGTATTTT. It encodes CASSHNPGGTTDTQYF. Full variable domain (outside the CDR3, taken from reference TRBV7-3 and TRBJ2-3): GAGVSQTPSNKVTEKGKYVELRCDPISGHTALYWYRQSLGQGPEFLIYFQGTGAADDSGLPNDRFFAVRPEGSVSTLKIQRTERGDSAVYLCASSHNPGGTTDTQYFGPGTRLTVL.

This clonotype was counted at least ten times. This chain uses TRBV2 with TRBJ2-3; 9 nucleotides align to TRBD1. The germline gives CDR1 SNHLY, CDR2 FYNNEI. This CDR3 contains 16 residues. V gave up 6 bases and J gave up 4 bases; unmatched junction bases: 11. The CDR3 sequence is CASSLLTGGAADTQYF. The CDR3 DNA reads TGTGCCAGCAGCCTTCTCACAGGGGGCGCCGCAGATACGCAGTATTTT. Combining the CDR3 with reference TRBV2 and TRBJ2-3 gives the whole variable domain EPEVTQTPSHQVTQMGQEVILRCVPISNHLYFYWYRQILGQKVEFLVSFYNNEISEKSEIFDDQFSVERPDGSNFTLKIRSTKLEDSAMYFCASSLLTGGAADTQYFGPGTRLTVL.

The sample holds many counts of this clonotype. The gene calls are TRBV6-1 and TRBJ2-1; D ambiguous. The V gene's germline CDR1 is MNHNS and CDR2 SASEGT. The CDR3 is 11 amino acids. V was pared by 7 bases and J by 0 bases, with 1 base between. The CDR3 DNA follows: TGTGCCAGCAACTCCTACAATGAGCAGTTCTTC. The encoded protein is CASNSYNEQFF.

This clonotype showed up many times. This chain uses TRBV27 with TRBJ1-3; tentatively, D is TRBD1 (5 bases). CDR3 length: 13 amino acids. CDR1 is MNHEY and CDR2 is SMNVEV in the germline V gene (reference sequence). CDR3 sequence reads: CVTRKAGGNTIYF. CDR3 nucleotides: TGTGTTACACGAAAAGCAGGGGGAAACACCATATATTTT.

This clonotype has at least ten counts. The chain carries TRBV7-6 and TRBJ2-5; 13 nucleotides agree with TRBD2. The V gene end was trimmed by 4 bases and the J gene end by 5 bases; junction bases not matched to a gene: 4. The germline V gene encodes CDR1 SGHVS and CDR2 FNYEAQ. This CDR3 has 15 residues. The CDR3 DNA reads TGTGCCAGCAGCTCCGGACTAGCGGGGGAGGAGACCCAGTACTTC. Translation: CASSSGLAGEETQYF. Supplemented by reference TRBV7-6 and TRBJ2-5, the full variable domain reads GAGVSQSPRYKVTKRGQDVALRCDPISGHVSLYWYRQALGQGPEFLTYFNYEAQQDKSGLPNDRFSAERPEGSISTLTIQRTEQRDSAMYRCASSSGLAGEETQYFGPGTRLLVL.

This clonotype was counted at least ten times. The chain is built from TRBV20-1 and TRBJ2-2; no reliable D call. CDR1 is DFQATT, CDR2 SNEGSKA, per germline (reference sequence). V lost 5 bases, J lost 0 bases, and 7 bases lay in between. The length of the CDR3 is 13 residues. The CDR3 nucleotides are TGCAGTGCTCCCACACCGAACACCGGGGAGCTGTTTTTT. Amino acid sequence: CSAPTPNTGELFF.

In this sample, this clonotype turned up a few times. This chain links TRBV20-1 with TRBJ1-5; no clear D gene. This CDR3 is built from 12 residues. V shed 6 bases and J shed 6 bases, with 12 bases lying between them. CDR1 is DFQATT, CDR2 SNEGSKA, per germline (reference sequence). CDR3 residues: CSARSGSQPQHF. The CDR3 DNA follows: TGCAGTGCACGCTCCGGGTCTCAGCCCCAGCATTTT.

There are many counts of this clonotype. Here the CDR3 DNA reads TGCAGTGCTAGAGATCTCAACCAGGGTGGCAATCAGCCCCAGCATTTT. The encoded protein is CSARDLNQGGNQPQHF. The gene calls are TRBV20-1 and TRBJ1-5; the D gene is possibly TRBD1 (5 bases). Germline CDR1 DFQATT, CDR2 SNEGSKA (reference sequence). CDR3 size: 16 residues. Trimming pared 0 bases from V and 2 bases from J, leaving 14 bases between.

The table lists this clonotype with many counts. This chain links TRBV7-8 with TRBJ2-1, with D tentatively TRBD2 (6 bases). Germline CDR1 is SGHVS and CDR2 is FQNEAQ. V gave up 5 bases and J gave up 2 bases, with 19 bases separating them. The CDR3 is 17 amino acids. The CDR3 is CASSPGRAGLTYNEQFF. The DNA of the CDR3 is TGTGCCAGCAGCCCCGGTCGGGCGGGGCTAACCTACAATGAGCAGTTCTTC.

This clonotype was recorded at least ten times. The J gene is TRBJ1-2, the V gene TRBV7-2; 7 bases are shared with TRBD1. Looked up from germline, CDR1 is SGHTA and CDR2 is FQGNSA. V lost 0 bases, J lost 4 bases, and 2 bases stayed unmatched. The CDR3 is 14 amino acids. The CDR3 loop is CASSLAGTVYGYTF. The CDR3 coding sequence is TGTGCCAGCAGCTTAGCCGGGACAGTCTATGGCTACACCTTC.

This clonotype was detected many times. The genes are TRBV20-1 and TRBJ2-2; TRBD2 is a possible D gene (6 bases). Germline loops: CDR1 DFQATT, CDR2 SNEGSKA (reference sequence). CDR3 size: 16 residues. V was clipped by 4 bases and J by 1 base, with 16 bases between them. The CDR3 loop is CSAIAWGVLNTGELFF. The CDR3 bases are TGCAGTGCTATCGCCTGGGGGGTCCTGAACACCGGGGAGCTGTTTTTT.

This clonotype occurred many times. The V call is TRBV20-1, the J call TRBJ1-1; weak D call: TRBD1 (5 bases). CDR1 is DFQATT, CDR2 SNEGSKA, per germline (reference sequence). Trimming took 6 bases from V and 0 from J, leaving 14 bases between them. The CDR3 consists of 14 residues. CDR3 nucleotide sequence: TGCAGTGCCTGGGAGTCGGGACTGAACACTGAAGCTTTCTTT. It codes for CSAWESGLNTEAFF.

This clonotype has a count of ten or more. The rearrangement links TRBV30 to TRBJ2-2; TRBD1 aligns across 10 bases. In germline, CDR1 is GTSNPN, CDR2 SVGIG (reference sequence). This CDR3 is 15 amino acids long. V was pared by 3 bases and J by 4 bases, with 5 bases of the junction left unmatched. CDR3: CAWRRDRGITGELFF. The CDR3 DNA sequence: TGTGCCTGGAGGCGGGACAGGGGAATCACCGGGGAGCTGTTTTTT.

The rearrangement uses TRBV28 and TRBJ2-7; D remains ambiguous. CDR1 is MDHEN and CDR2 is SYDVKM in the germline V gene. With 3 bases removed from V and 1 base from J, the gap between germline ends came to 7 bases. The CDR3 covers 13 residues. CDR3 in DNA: TGTGCCAGCAGTTTCCCCCCATCCTACGAGCAGTACTTC. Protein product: CASSFPPSYEQYF.

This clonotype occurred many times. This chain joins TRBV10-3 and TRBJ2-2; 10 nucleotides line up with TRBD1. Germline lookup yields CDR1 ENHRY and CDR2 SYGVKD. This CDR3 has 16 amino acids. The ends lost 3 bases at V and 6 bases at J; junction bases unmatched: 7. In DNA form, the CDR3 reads TGTGCCATCAGTGAATCCGGGACAGGGGAAGCCGGGGAGCTGTTTTTT. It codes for CAISESGTGEAGELFF.

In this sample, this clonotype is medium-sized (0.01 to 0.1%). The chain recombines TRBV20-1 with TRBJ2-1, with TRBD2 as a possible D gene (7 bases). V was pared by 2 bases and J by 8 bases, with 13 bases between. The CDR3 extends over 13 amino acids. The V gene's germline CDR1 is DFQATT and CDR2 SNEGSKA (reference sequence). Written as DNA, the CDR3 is TGCAGTGCTAGAAGGGGGGGCCTCTATGAGCAGTTCTTC. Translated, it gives CSARRGGLYEQFF.

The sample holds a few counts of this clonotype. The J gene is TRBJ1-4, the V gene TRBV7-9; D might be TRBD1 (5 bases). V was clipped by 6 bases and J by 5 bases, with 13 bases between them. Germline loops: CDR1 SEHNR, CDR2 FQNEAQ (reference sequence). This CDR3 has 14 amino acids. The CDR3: CASSLQARNEKLFF. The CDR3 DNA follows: TGTGCCAGCAGTTTACAGGCCCGGAATGAAAAACTGTTTTTT.

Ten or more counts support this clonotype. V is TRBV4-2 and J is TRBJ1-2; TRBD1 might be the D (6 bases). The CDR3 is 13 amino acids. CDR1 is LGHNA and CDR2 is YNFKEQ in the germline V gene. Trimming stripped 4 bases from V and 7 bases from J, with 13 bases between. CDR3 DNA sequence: TGTGCCAGCAGCCGGGAACAGGGCTTTGGCTACACCTTC. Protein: CASSREQGFGYTF.

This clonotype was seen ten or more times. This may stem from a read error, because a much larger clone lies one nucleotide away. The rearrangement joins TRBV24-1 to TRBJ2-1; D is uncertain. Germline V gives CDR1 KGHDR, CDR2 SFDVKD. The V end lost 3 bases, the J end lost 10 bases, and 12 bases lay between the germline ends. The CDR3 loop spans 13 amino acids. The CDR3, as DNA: TGTGCCACCAGTGATAACGCGGCCCTGGAGCAGTTCTTC. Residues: CATSDNAALEQFF.